This note documents a single T cell receptor beta chain sequence. TCRdb keeps only in-frame clones here, not all; method: immunoSEQ multiplex PCR. The sample contains about 74,000 clones, roughly 85% of which appear only once. The data stem from a study of blood T cell repertoires in COVID-19. The receptor's source is a man aged 50 to 59 with acute or convalescent COVID-19. The sequencing sample was made of peripheral blood.

The CDR3 DNA reads as TGCGCCAGCAGCTTCGGGCAGGGGGCTGGTGAAGCTTTCTTT. Protein sequence: CASSFGQGAGEAFF. This sequence joins TRBV5-1 and TRBJ1-1; 8 bases agree with TRBD1. Germline trimming cut 2 bases from V and 7 bases from J; bases unmatched to any gene: 7. This CDR3 spans 14 amino acids. Germline V gene lookup returns CDR1 SGHRS and CDR2 YFSETQ.